The 10 T cell receptor beta chains listed next were all sequenced from one sample in a study of shared T cell receptors in the human thymus. TCRdb keeps only in-frame clones here, not all; method: immunoSEQ multiplex PCR. The sample holds about 660,000 clones, about 89% seen once. These data were likewise used in another study, on human thymus T cells.

Sequenced material: thymocytes. These receptors were taken from a boy younger than two with a congenital heart defect.

The V and J genes are TRBV10-3 and TRBJ1-2; maybe TRBD1 (5 bases). V lost 4 bases, J lost 5 bases, and 20 bases lay in between. Germline CDR1 reads ENHRY; CDR2 reads SYGVKD. CDR3 size: 16 residues. CDR3 coding DNA: TGTGCCATCAGTGGCCGTGGACACTCATCGAGGTATGGCTACACCTTC. Residues: CAISGRGHSSRYGYTF.

The chain recombines TRBV6-1 with TRBJ2-6; weak D call: TRBD1 (6 bases). V was cut by 2 bases and J by 0 bases, with 14 bases left in between. Per germline, CDR1 MNHNS and CDR2 SASEGT. This CDR3 region has 18 residues. CDR3 DNA: TGTGCCAGCAGTGAATGGGTGGGACACCCCTCTGGGGCCAACGTCCTGACTTTC. This sequence encodes CASSEWVGHPSGANVLTF.

The chain combines TRBV15 with TRBJ2-2; 7 bases match TRBD1. The CDR3 contains 14 residues. The trim removed 9 bases at V and 4 bases at J, leaving 8 bases unmatched. Germline CDR1 is LNHNV and CDR2 is YYDKDF (reference sequence). The CDR3 reads CATKGDRRTGELFF. In DNA, the CDR3 is TGTGCCACAAAGGGGGACAGACGCACCGGGGAGCTGTTTTTT.

CDR3 protein: CASSQGSRGSGYTF. Written as DNA, the CDR3 is TGTGCCAGCAGCCAAGGAAGCAGGGGGAGTGGCTACACCTTC. The chain is built from TRBV14 and TRBJ1-2; TRBD1 agrees at 7 bases. The V segment lost 1 base and the J segment 7 bases; nucleotides outside the gene matches: 6. This CDR3 comprises 14 residues. CDR1 is SGHDN and CDR2 is FVKESK in the germline V gene. Variable domain in full (rest from reference TRBV14 and TRBJ1-2): EAGVTQFPSHSVIEKGQTVTLRCDPISGHDNLYWYRRVMGKEIKFLLHFVKESKQDESGMPNNRFLAERTGGTYSTLKVQPAELEDSGVYFCASSQGSRGSGYTFGSGTRLTVV.

The CDR3 DNA sequence: TGTGCCAGCGGCCAGCCGAGGGAAGAGACCCAGTACTTC. It translates to CASGQPREETQYF. V and J are TRBV6-5 and TRBJ2-5, with D possibly being TRBD2 (5 bases). Germline V gives CDR1 MNHEY, CDR2 SVGAGI. Trimming took off 8 bases at V and 3 bases at J, with 13 bases between the two ends. The CDR3 is 13 amino acids.

This clone was recorded once. The genes are TRBV28 and TRBJ2-7; tentatively, D is TRBD1 (7 bases). Trimming removed 2 bases from V and 0 bases from J, with 14 bases in between. The germline V gene encodes CDR1 MDHEN and CDR2 SYDVKM. The length of the CDR3 is 16 residues. The CDR3 loop is CASSLAGQRSSYEQYF. The CDR3 DNA reads as TGTGCCAGCAGTTTAGCGGGACAGAGGAGCTCCTACGAGCAGTACTTC.

The CDR3 loop is CASRGQGPYEQYF. The CDR3 DNA follows: TGTGCCAGCAGAGGACAGGGCCCCTACGAGCAGTACTTC. This rearrangement joins TRBV6-5 to TRBJ2-7; 8 nucleotides match TRBD1. After removal of 6 bases from V and 2 bases from J, the junction contained 3 bases not matched to a gene. Germline assignment: CDR1 MNHEY and CDR2 SVGAGI. The CDR3 runs to 13 residues.

This clone was observed once. This sequence joins TRBV28 and TRBJ2-3, with TRBD2 as a possible D gene (6 bases). Germline-derived CDR1 and CDR2 are MDHEN and SYDVKM. The CDR3 loop spans 16 amino acids. V was pared by 5 bases and J by 0 bases, with 15 bases between. This chain's CDR3 is CASSPQEEGSTDTQYF. CDR3 sequence (DNA): TGTGCCAGCAGTCCACAGGAGGAGGGAAGCACAGATACGCAGTATTTT.

This clone was seen only once. The V gene is TRBV18, the J gene TRBJ1-1; TRBD1 might be the D (6 bases). Germline lookup yields CDR1 KGHSH and CDR2 LQKENI. Trimming cost V 3 bases and J 1 base, with 15 bases left between them. The CDR3 runs 16 residues. This CDR3 is CASSPPRGDTNTEAFF. In nucleotides, the CDR3 is TGTGCCAGCTCACCCCCGCGGGGGGACACGAACACTGAAGCTTTCTTT.

The chain has TRBV25-1 and TRBJ1-1, with TRBD1 identical over 9 bases. The V and J ends lost 6 bases and 10 bases, in that order; junction bases with no gene match: 9. This CDR3 has 13 residues. Per germline, CDR1 MGHDK and CDR2 SYGVNS. In DNA, the CDR3 is TGTGCCAGCAGACCCCTACAGGGGGCAGGAGCTTTCTTT. It encodes CASRPLQGAGAFF. Using reference TRBV25-1 and TRBJ1-1 for the parts outside the CDR3, the full variable domain is EADIYQTPRYLVIGTGKKITLECSQTMGHDKMYWYQQDPGMELHLIHYSYGVNSTEKGDLSSESTVSRIRTEHFPLTLESARPSHTSQYLCASRPLQGAGAFFGQGTRLTVV.